The rows below give T cell receptor beta chains drawn from one sample of a study of human T cells and chemical hapten exposure. TCRdb used MiXCR to reprocess the RACE reads, holding one entry per CDR3 protein. The sample contains about 50,000 distinct CDR3 sequences, about 3.9% of which appear only once. Sequencing was carried out using whole blood. These TCRs come from a female donor in good health. Some clones in this sample may be carry-over from other donors' samples. Each CDR3 is given with its conserved first and last residue. D genes are given only for firm matches. Where a row states a size, it is once, few, many or the class of an expanded clone; other rows omit it.

TRBJ2-7 NA TRBV12-3/TRBV12-4 NA CASSFSDSYEQYF TGTGCCAGCAGTTTTTCAGACTCCTACGAGCAGTACTTC
TRBJ1-1 NA TRBV7-9 NA CASSLAVAALNTEAFF TGTGCCAGCAGCTTAGCGGTAGCAGCATTGAACACTGAAGCTTTCTTT
TRBJ2-3 TRBD2 TRBV5-1 NA CASRAGKPTDTQYF TGCGCCAGCAGAGCGGGGAAACCCACAGATACGCAGTATTTT
TRBJ2-7 NA TRBV28 many CASSFTRGLSDEQYF TGTGCCAGCAGTTTTACCAGGGGCCTTAGTGACGAGCAGTACTTC
TRBJ2-1 TRBD2 TRBV20-1 many CSAPRVAGGLANNEQFF TGCAGTGCCCCGAGGGTAGCGGGGGGGCTAGCAAACAATGAGCAGTTCTTC
TRBJ2-1 TRBD2 TRBV6-2/TRBV6-3 few CASSSFGLAGGTSYNEQFF TGTGCCAGCAGTTCCTTCGGACTAGCGGGGGGGACTTCCTACAATGAGCAGTTCTTC
TRBJ2-3 NA TRBV4-3 many CASSQDQGTDTQYF TGCGCCAGCAGCCAAGATCAGGGGACAGATACGCAGTATTTT
TRBJ1-1 TRBD1 TRBV29-1 many CSVQQGTNTEAFF TGCAGCGTTCAACAGGGGACGAACACTGAAGCTTTCTTT
TRBJ2-7 TRBD2 TRBV20-1 many CSARPMAGGDSYEQYF TGCAGTGCTAGACCAATGGCGGGGGGGGACTCCTACGAGCAGTACTTC
TRBJ1-6 TRBD1 TRBV18 many CASSPGTASYNSPLHF TGTGCCAGCTCACCTGGGACAGCCTCATATAATTCACCCCTCCACTTT
TRBJ2-4 NA TRBV3-1 few CAVRDPLRGNIQYF TGTGCCGTCCGGGACCCACTGAGGGGAAACATTCAGTACTTC
TRBJ1-3 NA TRBV5-4 many CASSLGGTGNTIYF TGTGCCAGCAGCTTGGGCGGAACTGGAAACACCATATATTTT
TRBJ1-2 NA TRBV12-3/TRBV12-4 many CASSLIEGLKYGYTF TGTGCCAGCAGTTTAATAGAGGGCCTGAAGTATGGCTACACCTTC
TRBJ1-5 NA TRBV12-3/TRBV12-4 many CASSFTGLKNQPQHF TGTGCCAGCAGTTTCACAGGGCTAAAGAATCAGCCCCAGCATTTT
TRBJ2-1 NA TRBV28 NA CASSLGQGGPSEFF TGTGCCAGCAGTTTAGGACAAGGGGGTCCGAGTGAGTTCTTC
TRBJ2-7 TRBD2 TRBV28 NA CASRGDPGLARYEQYF TGTGCCAGCAGGGGAGATCCGGGACTAGCACGCTACGAGCAGTACTTC
TRBJ2-5 NA TRBV5-1 many CASSRWTQETQYF TGCGCCAGCAGTCGTTGGACCCAAGAGACCCAGTACTTC
TRBJ1-1 NA TRBV3-1 many CASSLVGGGAFF TGTGCCAGCAGCCTCGTCGGCGGGGGAGCTTTCTTT
TRBJ2-5 NA TRBV27 many CASSLFGRIQETQYF TGTGCCAGCAGTTTATTTGGACGGATCCAAGAGACCCAGTACTTC